Shown below are 19 T cell receptor beta chains from a single sample sequenced in a study of T-cell reconstitution after alpha-beta-depleted transplantation in children. Preparation of the TCRbeta library involved a method that used unique molecular identifiers. TCRdb reprocessed the PCR reads via MiXCR and lists one record per CDR3 protein. The table records around 800,000 distinct CDR3 sequences, roughly 15% of them present only once. This material consisted of PBMCs, mostly from graft donor cells, taken 360 days after TCRalphabeta/CD19-depleted stem cell transplant. The receptor set was obtained from a male patient younger than 18 who had a stem cell transplant for acute lymphoblastic leukemia, so the T cells may come from the graft donor.

This clonotype was observed a few times. The rearrangement uses TRBV3-1 and TRBJ2-1; D is ambiguous. V was cut by 2 bases and J by 8 bases, with 7 bases left in between. Germline loops: CDR1 LGHDT, CDR2 YNNKEL (reference sequence). The CDR3 covers 12 residues. CDR3 sequence reads: CASSQMYYEQFF. The DNA for the CDR3 is TGTGCCAGCAGCCAAATGTACTATGAGCAGTTCTTC.

The V gene is TRBV12-3 or TRBV12-4, the J gene TRBJ1-6; D is ambiguous. The CDR3 consists of 12 residues. The V end was cut by 6 bases, the J end by 10 bases, with 10 bases between. The CDR3 region has the DNA TGTGCCAGCAGCCGCCAATTATCACCCCTCCACTTT. The encoded protein is CASSRQLSPLHF.

The chain recombines TRBV7-9 with TRBJ2-1; 10 bases match TRBD2. Germline V lookup: CDR1 SEHNR, CDR2 FQNEAQ (reference sequence). The J segment lost 0 bases and the V segment lost 7 bases, leaving 6 bases of the junction unmatched. The CDR3 has 16 residues. The CDR3 here is CASTSLAGASYNEQFF. For the CDR3, the DNA is TGTGCCAGCACCTCCCTAGCGGGAGCCTCCTACAATGAGCAGTTCTTC.

The CDR3 loop reads CASSLAGLEETQYF. CDR3 in DNA: TGTGCCAGCAGTTTAGCCGGACTCGAGGAGACCCAGTACTTC. V gene TRBV12-3 or TRBV12-4 combines with J gene TRBJ2-5; D may be TRBD2 (5 bases). Trimming took 0 bases from V and 5 from J, leaving 10 bases between them. CDR3 size: 14 residues.

V gene TRBV5-6 combines with J gene TRBJ1-1, with D possibly TRBD1 on 5 matching bases. Germline lookup yields CDR1 SGHDT and CDR2 YYEEEE. This CDR3 is built from 16 residues. V lost 3 bases, J lost 6 bases, and 21 bases lay in between. The CDR3 here is CASSWRAGSGVAEAFF. CDR3 nucleotide sequence: TGTGCCAGCAGCTGGAGGGCAGGGTCCGGGGTCGCTGAAGCTTTCTTT.

There are many counts of this clonotype. This chain uses TRBV5-1 with TRBJ2-2, with D maybe TRBD1 (6 bases). Germline V lookup: CDR1 SGHRS, CDR2 YFSETQ. The CDR3 totals 14 residues. The V and J ends lost 3 bases and 3 bases respectively, with 9 bases between them. Written as DNA, the CDR3 is TGCGCCAGCAGCTGGGACAAATACACCGGGGAGCTGTTTTTT. It translates to CASSWDKYTGELFF.

This clonotype was counted only a few times. The J gene is TRBJ2-5, the V gene TRBV24-1; TRBD1 or TRBD2 may be the D gene (6 bases each). CDR1 and CDR2 (germline): KGHDR, SFDVKD. This CDR3 spans 15 amino acids. The germline V and J ends were trimmed by 0 bases and 5 bases, with 12 bases remaining between them. Here the CDR3 reads CATSDLGGGRETQYF. CDR3 DNA sequence: TGTGCCACCAGTGATTTGGGAGGGGGGCGCGAGACCCAGTACTTC.

The chain recombines TRBV10-3 with TRBJ1-1, with TRBD1 matching 7 bases. CDR3 size: 13 residues. Per germline, CDR1 ENHRY and CDR2 SYGVKD. Trimming cost V 6 bases and J 4 bases; bases outside gene matches: 5. CDR3 in amino acids: CAIREGAFTEAFF. DNA of the CDR3: TGTGCCATCAGGGAGGGGGCGTTCACTGAAGCTTTCTTT.

There are a few counts of this clonotype. This chain joins TRBV9 and TRBJ2-2; 12 bases are a match to TRBD2. Losses at the gene ends were 4 bases for V and 10 bases for J; bases not matched to a gene: 14. In germline, CDR1 is SGDLS, CDR2 YYNGEE. This CDR3 region has 17 residues. The CDR3 reads CASSHNLAGGEEEELFF. CDR3 DNA: TGTGCCAGCAGCCATAATCTAGCGGGAGGGGAGGAGGAGGAGCTGTTTTTT.

Only a few counts were recorded for this clonotype. V is TRBV20-1 and J is TRBJ2-7, with D tentatively TRBD1 (7 bases). This CDR3 is 13 amino acids long. Trimming cost V 6 bases and J 3 bases, with 15 bases left between them. CDR1 is DFQATT and CDR2 is SNEGSKA in the germline V gene (reference sequence). The CDR3 region has the DNA TGCAGTGCGAGGTGGCAGGGGGGCTACGAGCAGTACTTC. Protein product: CSARWQGGYEQYF.

This chain connects TRBV6-2 or TRBV6-3 to TRBJ2-7, with 7 bases fitting TRBD1. The CDR3 is made up of 14 amino acids. Trimming removed 5 bases from V and 0 bases from J; junction bases left unmatched: 4. Germline V gives CDR1 MNHEY, CDR2 SVGEGT. In DNA, the CDR3 is TGTGCCAGCAGTGGACAGGCGGCCTCCTACGAGCAGTACTTC. Translation gives CASSGQAASYEQYF.

The chain is built from TRBV3-1 and TRBJ2-3; D possibly matches TRBD1 or TRBD2 (6 bases each). There are 15 residues in the CDR3. Per the germline V gene, CDR1 is LGHDT and CDR2 is YNNKEL (reference sequence). V was cut by 5 bases and J by 5 bases, with 17 bases left in between. The CDR3 loop is CASSALRGTEDTQYF. As DNA, the CDR3 is TGTGCCAGCAGCGCGTTGAGGGGGACTGAAGATACGCAGTATTTT.

The chain couples TRBV7-2 to TRBJ2-1, with D possibly being TRBD2 (7 bases). Germline loops: CDR1 SGHTA, CDR2 FQGNSA. The CDR3 length is 15 residues. V dropped 7 bases and J dropped 7 bases, with 20 bases sitting between them. The CDR3 region has the DNA TGTGCCAGCAATGATCAGGGGAGGGCCCCAAATGAGCAGTTCTTC. Translating it yields CASNDQGRAPNEQFF.

This clonotype appeared a few times. This sequence joins TRBV4-2 and TRBJ1-2; D might be TRBD1 (5 bases). This CDR3 is 14 amino acids long. Trimming removed 1 base from V and 6 bases from J, with 12 bases in between. The germline V gene has CDR1 LGHNA and CDR2 YNFKEQ. The CDR3 DNA is TGTGCCAGCAGCCAAGGCGTAGGGGAGGATGGCTACACCTTC. Protein: CASSQGVGEDGYTF.

This clonotype was detected ten times or more. This chain uses TRBV5-1 with TRBJ2-1; TRBD1 might be the D (5 bases). CDR3 length: 15 residues. Germline CDR1 reads SGHRS; CDR2 reads YFSETQ. Trimming stripped 0 bases from V and 0 bases from J, with 7 bases between. The chain's CDR3 is CASSLEGVSYNEQFF. Here the CDR3 DNA reads TGCGCCAGCAGCTTGGAAGGGGTCTCCTACAATGAGCAGTTCTTC.

This clonotype was seen repeatedly, ten times or more. This sequence joins TRBV10-3 and TRBJ2-7, with D perhaps TRBD1 (6 bases). CDR1 and CDR2 from the germline V gene are ENHRY and SYGVKD. V was trimmed by 11 bases and J by 0 bases, leaving 20 bases between them. CDR3 length: 15 residues. CDR3 sequence (DNA): TGTGCCGCCGTAAGGGAGAGACAGGACTCCTACGAGCAGTACTTC. As protein: CAAVRERQDSYEQYF.

This clonotype was detected a few times. The chain carries TRBV15 and TRBJ2-3; D uncertain. Trimming removed 0 bases at V and 5 bases at J, with 9 bases between. Germline V gene sequence: CDR1 LNHNV, CDR2 YYDKDF (reference sequence). This CDR3 has 14 residues. This CDR3 reads CATSRDRTVDTQYF. The CDR3, as DNA: TGTGCCACCAGCAGAGATAGGACGGTAGATACGCAGTATTTT.

A few counts support this clonotype. The chain carries TRBV7-6 and TRBJ2-3; 8 nucleotides agree with TRBD2. CDR1 and CDR2 from the germline V gene are SGHVS and FNYEAQ. The V segment lost 3 bases and the J segment 5 bases; nucleotides outside the gene matches: 7. The CDR3 covers 15 residues. CDR3 DNA sequence: TGTGCCAGCAGCTTGGAGCGGGAGAGGGGAGATACGCAGTATTTT. As protein: CASSLERERGDTQYF.

As DNA, the CDR3 is TGCAGTGCGAGTAATGGACAGAACCCGAGCTCCTACAATGAGCAGTTCTTC. This encodes CSASNGQNPSSYNEQFF. J is TRBJ2-1 and V is TRBV20-1; possible D gene TRBD1, 6 bases. Per the germline V gene, CDR1 is DFQATT and CDR2 is SNEGSKA (reference sequence). V was shortened by 6 bases and J by 0 bases, with 21 bases between the two germline ends. The CDR3 is made up of 17 amino acids.